This paragraph covers one T cell receptor (beta chain) sequence. Original data processing: Amplified reference gene primers provided the basis for estimating nucleated cell counts. Sequencing was performed with immunoSEQ multiplex PCR; in TCRdb, only in-frame clones are kept and a portion is missing. The V and J calls and clone size come from that table; D and trimming were worked out from the DNA. The sample comprises over 100,000 clones, about 89% of which are singletons, and 15% rests with the top ten. The data derive from a study of blood T cell repertoires in COVID-19. The CDR3 has 12 amino acids. Germline-derived CDR1 and CDR2 are SGHRS and YFSETQ. V was clipped by 4 bases and J by 2 bases, with 6 bases between them.

The sequence was obtained from a man aged 50 to 59 with acute or convalescent COVID-19. The chain joins TRBV5-1 to TRBJ2-5, with D perhaps TRBD1 (5 bases). Sequencing was done on a sample of peripheral blood. This chain's CDR3 is CASSTGQETQYF. In DNA, the CDR3 is TGCGCCAGCAGCACAGGACAAGAGACCCAGTACTTC.